This TCR beta chain was sequenced during a study of T cells in Graves' hyperthyroidism and ophthalmopathy. This clonotype was seen many times. The CDR3 regions of TCR beta were amplified from RNA transcripts. HTBI primers were employed in a first-round RT-PCR of the TCR CDR3. TCRdb recomputed calls from the multiplex PCR reads with MiXCR, one row per CDR3 protein. The data show 540,000 or so distinct CDR3 sequences, with roughly 46% seen just once and under 20% held by the top ten. Germline V gene lookup returns CDR1 MNHEY and CDR2 SVGAGI. The CDR3 runs 15 residues. V was clipped by 4 bases and J by 5 bases; unmatched bases: 9.

Specimen: peripheral blood or thyroid tissue (not recorded which). The origin of this receptor is an adult woman with Graves' disease, either hyperthyroidism or ophthalmopathy (not recorded which). The rearrangement uses TRBV6-5 and TRBJ2-7, with TRBD1 identical over 9 bases. In DNA form, the CDR3 reads TGTGCCAGCAGTTCGCCCCGGGACAGGGCCCACGAGCAGTACTTC. Its protein product is CASSSPRDRAHEQYF.